Sequencing of this T cell receptor beta chain was carried out in a study of T cell changes during pregnancy in multiple sclerosis. TCRdb keeps only in-frame clones here, not all; method: immunoSEQ multiplex PCR. The repertoire has over 85,000 clones, 90% of them found once; the top ten carry roughly 0.79%. Germline V gene lookup returns CDR1 SGHNT and CDR2 YYREEE (reference sequence). This CDR3 region has 15 residues. The junction had 4 bases not matched to a gene; V was cut back by 2 bases and J by 0 bases. Sequencing was performed on peripheral blood, taken in the second trimester of pregnancy. The chain has TRBV5-4 and TRBJ2-7, with 8 positions matching TRBD1. The clonotype originates from a female donor in good health, enrolled as a control in a pregnancy study. DNA of the CDR3: TGTGCCAGCAGCTTACAGGGGGTTTTCTCCTACGAGCAGTACTTC. This encodes CASSLQGVFSYEQYF.